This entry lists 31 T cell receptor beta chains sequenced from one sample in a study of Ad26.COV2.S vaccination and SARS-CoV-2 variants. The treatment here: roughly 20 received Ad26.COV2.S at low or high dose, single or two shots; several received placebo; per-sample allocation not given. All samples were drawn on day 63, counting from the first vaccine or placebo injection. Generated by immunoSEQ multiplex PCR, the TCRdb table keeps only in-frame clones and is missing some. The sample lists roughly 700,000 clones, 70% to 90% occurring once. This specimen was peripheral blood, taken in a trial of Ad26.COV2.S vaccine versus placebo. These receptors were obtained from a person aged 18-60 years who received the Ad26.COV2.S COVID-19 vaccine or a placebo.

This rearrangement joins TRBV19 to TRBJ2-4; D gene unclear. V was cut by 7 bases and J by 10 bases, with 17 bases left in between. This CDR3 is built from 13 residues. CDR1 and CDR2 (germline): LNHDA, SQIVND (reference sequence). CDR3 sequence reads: CASIGHNSRIQYF. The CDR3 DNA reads TGTGCCAGTATAGGGCATAACTCTAGGATTCAGTACTTC.

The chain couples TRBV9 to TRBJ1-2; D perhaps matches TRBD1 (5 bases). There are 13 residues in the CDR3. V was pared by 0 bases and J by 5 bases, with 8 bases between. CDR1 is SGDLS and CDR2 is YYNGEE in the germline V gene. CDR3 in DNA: TGTGCCAGCAGCGTAGATCGGGGGTATGGCTACACCTTC. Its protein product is CASSVDRGYGYTF. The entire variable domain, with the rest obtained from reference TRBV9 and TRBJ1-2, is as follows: DSGVTQTPKHLITATGQRVTLRCSPRSGDLSVYWYQQSLDQGLQFLIQYYNGEERAKGNILERFSAQQFPDLHSELNLSSLELGDSALYFCASSVDRGYGYTFGSGTRLTVV.

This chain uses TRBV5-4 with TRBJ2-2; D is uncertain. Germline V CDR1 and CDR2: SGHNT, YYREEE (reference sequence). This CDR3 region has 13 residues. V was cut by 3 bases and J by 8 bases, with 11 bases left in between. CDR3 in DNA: TGTGCCAGCAGCTCATGGTCGGCGGGGGAGCTGTTTTTT. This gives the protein CASSSWSAGELFF. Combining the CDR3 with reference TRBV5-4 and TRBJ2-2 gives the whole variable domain ETGVTQSPTHLIKTRGQQVTLRCSSQSGHNTVSWYQQALGQGPQFIFQYYREEENGRGNFPPRFSGLQFPNYSSELNVNALELDDSALYLCASSSWSAGELFFGEGSRLTVL.

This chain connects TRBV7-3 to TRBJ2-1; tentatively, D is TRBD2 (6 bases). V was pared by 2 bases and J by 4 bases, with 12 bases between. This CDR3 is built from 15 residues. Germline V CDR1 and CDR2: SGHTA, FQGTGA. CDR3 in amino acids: CASSLRGGGYNEQFF. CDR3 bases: TGTGCCAGCAGCTTACGGGGCGGAGGGTACAATGAGCAGTTCTTC.

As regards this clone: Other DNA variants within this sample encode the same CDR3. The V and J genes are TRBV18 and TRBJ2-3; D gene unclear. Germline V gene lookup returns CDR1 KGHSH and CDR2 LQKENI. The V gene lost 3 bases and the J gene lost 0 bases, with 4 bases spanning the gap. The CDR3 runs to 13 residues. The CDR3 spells CASSPPSTDTQYF. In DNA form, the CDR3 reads TGTGCCAGCTCACCCCCCAGCACAGATACGCAGTATTTT.

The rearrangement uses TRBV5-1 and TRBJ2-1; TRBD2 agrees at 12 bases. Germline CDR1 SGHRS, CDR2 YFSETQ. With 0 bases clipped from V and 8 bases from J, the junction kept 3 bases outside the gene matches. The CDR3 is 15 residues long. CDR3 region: CASSLAASGRDEQFF. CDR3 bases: TGCGCCAGCAGCTTGGCGGCTAGCGGGAGGGATGAGCAGTTCTTC.

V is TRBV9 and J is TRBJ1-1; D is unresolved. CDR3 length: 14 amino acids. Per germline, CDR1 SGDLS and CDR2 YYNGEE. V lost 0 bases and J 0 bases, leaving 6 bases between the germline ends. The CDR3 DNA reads TGTGCCAGCAGCGTAGTTTCTATGAACACTGAAGCTTTCTTT. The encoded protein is CASSVVSMNTEAFF.

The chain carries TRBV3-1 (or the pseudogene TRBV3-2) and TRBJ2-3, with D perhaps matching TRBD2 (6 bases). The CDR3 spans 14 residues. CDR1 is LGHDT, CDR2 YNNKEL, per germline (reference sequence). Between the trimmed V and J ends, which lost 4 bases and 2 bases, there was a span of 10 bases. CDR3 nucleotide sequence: TGTGCCAGCAGCCCGCGGGACCACACAGATACGCAGTATTTT. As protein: CASSPRDHTDTQYF.

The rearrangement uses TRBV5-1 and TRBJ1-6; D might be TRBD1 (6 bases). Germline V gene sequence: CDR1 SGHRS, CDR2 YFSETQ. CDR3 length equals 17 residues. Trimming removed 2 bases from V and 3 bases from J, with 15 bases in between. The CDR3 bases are TGCGCCAGCAGCTTCCAGGGGCAGGCCAACTATAATTCACCCCTCCACTTT. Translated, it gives CASSFQGQANYNSPLHF. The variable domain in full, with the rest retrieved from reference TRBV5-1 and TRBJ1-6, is KAGVTQTPRYLIKTRGQQVTLSCSPISGHRSVSWYQQTPGQGLQFLFEYFSETQRNKGNFPGRFSGRQFSNSRSEMNVSTLELGDSALYLCASSFQGQANYNSPLHFGNGTRLTVT.

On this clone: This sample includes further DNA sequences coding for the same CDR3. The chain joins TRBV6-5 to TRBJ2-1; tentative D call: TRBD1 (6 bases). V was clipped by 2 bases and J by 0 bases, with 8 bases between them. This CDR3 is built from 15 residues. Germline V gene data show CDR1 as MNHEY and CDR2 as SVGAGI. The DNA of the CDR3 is TGTGCCAGCAGTTACGGGACAAGCTCCTACAATGAGCAGTTCTTC. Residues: CASSYGTSSYNEQFF.

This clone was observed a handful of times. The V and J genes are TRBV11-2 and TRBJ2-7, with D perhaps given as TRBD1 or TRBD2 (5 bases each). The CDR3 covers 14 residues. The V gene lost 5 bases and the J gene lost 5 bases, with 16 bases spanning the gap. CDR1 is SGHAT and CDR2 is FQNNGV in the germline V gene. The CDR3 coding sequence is TGTGCCAGCAGCCCCCCAGGGAGATGGGACGAGCAGTACTTC. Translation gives CASSPPGRWDEQYF.

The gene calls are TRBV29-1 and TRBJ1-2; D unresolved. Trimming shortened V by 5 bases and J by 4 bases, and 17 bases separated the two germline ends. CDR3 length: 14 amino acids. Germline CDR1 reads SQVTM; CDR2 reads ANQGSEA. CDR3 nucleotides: TGCAGCGTTACCAAAGAGGGCAGGCTCTATGGCTACACCTTC. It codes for CSVTKEGRLYGYTF.

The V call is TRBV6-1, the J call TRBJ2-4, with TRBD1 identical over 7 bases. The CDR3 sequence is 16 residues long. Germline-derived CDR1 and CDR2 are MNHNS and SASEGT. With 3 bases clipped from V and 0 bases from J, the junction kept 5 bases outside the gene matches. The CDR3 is CASSETTGLAKNIQYF. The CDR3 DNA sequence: TGTGCCAGCAGTGAGACGACAGGGCTAGCCAAAAACATTCAGTACTTC.

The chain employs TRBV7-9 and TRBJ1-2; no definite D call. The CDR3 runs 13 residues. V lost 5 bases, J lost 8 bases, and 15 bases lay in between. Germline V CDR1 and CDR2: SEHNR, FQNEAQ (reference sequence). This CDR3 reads CASSPNLDNGYTF. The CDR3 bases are TGTGCCAGCAGCCCCAACCTTGACAACGGCTACACCTTC.

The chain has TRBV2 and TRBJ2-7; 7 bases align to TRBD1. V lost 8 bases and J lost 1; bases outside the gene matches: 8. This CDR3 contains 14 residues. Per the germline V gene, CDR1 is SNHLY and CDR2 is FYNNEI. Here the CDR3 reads CASLERGQSYEQYF. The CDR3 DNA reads TGTGCCAGCTTAGAAAGGGGGCAATCCTACGAGCAGTACTTC.

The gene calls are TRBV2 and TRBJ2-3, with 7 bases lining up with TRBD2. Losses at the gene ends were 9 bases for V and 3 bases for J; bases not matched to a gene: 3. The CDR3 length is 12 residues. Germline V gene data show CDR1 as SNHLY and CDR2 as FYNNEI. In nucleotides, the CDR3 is TGTGCCAGGGGCGGGGGAACAGATACGCAGTATTTT. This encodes CARGGGTDTQYF.

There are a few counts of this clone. The CDR3 sequence is CSGRQDRQNTEAFF. The CDR3 DNA sequence: TGCAGCGGCCGACAGGACAGACAGAACACTGAAGCTTTCTTT. The chain carries TRBV29-1 and TRBJ1-1, with D possibly TRBD1 on 6 matching bases. Germline V gives CDR1 SQVTM, CDR2 ANQGSEA. With 7 bases removed from V and 1 base from J, the gap between germline ends came to 16 bases. The CDR3 sequence is 14 residues long.

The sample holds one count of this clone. This chain's CDR3 is CATSDLTAGEWFF. The CDR3 DNA is TGTGCCACCAGTGATTTGACGGCGGGAGAGTGGTTCTTC. J is TRBJ2-1 and V is TRBV24-1, with 7 bases matching TRBD2. Losses at the gene ends were 0 bases for V and 15 bases for J; bases not matched to a gene: 7. The germline gives CDR1 KGHDR, CDR2 SFDVKD. The CDR3 has 13 amino acids.

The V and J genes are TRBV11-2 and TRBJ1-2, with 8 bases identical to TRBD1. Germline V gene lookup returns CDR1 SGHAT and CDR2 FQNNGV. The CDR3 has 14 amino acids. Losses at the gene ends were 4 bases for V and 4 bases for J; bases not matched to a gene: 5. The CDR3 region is CASSSGQGGYGYTF. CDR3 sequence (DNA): TGTGCCAGCAGCTCCGGACAGGGCGGCTATGGCTACACCTTC.

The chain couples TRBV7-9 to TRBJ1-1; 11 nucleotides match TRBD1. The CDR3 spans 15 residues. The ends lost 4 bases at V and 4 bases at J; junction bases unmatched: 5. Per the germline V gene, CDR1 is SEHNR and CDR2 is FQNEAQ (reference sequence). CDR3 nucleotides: TGTGCCAGCAGCTATCGGGACAGGGGGGCCACTGAAGCTTTCTTT. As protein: CASSYRDRGATEAFF. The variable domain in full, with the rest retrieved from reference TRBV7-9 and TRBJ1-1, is DTGVSQNPRHKITKRGQNVTFRCDPISEHNRLYWYRQTLGQGPEFLTYFQNEAQLEKSRLLSDRFSAERPKGSFSTLEIQRTEQGDSAMYLCASSYRDRGATEAFFGQGTRLTVV.

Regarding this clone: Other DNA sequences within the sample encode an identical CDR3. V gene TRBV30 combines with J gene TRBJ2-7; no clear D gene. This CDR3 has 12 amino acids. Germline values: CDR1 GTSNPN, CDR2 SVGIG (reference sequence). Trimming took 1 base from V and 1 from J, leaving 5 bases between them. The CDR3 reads CAWSGGSYEQYF. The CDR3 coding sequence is TGTGCCTGGAGTGGCGGTTCCTACGAGCAGTACTTC.

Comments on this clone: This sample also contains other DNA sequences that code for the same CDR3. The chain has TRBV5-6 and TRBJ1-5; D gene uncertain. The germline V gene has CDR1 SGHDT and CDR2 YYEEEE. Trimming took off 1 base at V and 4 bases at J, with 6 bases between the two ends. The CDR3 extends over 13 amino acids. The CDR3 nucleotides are TGTGCCAGCAGCTTGACAGCGAATCAGCCCCAGCATTTT. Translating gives CASSLTANQPQHF.

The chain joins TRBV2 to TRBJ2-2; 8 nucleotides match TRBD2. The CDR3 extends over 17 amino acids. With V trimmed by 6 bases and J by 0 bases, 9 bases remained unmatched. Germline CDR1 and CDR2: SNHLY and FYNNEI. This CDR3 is CASRHGSSGSNTGELFF. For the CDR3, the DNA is TGTGCCAGCAGGCACGGATCTAGCGGGTCGAACACCGGGGAGCTGTTTTTT.

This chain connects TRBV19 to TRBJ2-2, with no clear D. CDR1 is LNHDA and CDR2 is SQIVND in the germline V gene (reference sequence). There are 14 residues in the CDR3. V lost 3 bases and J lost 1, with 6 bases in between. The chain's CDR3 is CASSILKNTGELFF. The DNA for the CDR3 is TGTGCCAGTAGTATCTTAAAGAACACCGGGGAGCTGTTTTTT.

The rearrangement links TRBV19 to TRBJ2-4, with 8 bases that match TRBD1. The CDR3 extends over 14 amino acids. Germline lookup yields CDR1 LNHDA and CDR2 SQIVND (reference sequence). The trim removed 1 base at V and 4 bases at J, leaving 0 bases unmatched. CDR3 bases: TGTGCCAGTAGTATAGGACAGGGGAAAAACATTCAGTACTTC. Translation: CASSIGQGKNIQYF.

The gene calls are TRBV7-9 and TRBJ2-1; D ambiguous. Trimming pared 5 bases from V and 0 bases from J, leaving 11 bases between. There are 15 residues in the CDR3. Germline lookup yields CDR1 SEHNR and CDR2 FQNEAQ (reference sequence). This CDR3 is CASSILGSSYNEQFF. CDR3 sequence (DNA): TGTGCCAGCAGCATATTAGGTAGCTCCTACAATGAGCAGTTCTTC. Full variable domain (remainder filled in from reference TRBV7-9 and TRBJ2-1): DTGVSQNPRHKITKRGQNVTFRCDPISEHNRLYWYRQTLGQGPEFLTYFQNEAQLEKSRLLSDRFSAERPKGSFSTLEIQRTEQGDSAMYLCASSILGSSYNEQFFGPGTRLTVL.

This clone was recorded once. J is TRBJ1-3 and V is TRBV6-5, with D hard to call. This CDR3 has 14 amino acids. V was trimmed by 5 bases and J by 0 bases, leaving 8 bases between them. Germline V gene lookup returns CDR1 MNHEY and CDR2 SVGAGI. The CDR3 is CASSQTISGNTIYF. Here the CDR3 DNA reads TGTGCCAGCAGTCAGACGATCTCTGGAAACACCATATATTTT.

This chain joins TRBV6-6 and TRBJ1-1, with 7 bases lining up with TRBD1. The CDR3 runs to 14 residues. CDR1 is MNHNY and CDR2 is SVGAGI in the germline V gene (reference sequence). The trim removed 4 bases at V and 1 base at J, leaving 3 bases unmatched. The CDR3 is CASSSWTGNTEAFF. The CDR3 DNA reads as TGTGCCAGCAGTTCCTGGACAGGGAACACTGAAGCTTTCTTT.

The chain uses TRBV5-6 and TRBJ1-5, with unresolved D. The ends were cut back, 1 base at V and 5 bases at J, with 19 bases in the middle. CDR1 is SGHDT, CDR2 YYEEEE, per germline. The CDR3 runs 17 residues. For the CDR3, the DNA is TGTGCCAGCAGCTTGTGGATCCGGGGTGCGGCAGATCAGCCCCAGCATTTT. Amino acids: CASSLWIRGAADQPQHF.

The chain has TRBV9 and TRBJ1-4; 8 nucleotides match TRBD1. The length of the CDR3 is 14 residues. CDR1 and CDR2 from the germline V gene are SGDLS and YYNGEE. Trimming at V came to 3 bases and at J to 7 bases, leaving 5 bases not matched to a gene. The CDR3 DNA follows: TGTGCCAGCAGCGCAGGAGGACAGGGTGAAAAACTGTTTTTT. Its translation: CASSAGGQGEKLFF.

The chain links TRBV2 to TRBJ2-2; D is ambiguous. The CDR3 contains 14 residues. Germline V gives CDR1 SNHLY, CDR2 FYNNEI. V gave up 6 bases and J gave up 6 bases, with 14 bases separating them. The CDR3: CASRADGGSGELFF. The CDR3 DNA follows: TGTGCCAGCAGGGCAGACGGCGGTTCCGGGGAGCTGTTTTTT.